Here is one TCR beta chain with its context. Its antigen remains unidentified. With V trimmed by 5 bases and J by 7 bases, 10 bases remained unmatched. From germline, CDR1 is SGHTA and CDR2 FQGNSA. This CDR3 comprises 16 residues. This specimen belongs to a study of early T cells in non-severe SARS-CoV-2 infection. Study-wide background: The study sequenced bulk RNA from unsorted whole blood, with chains unpaired.

Notes on the study in general: The matching step, a VDJdb search, favored anti-spike CD8 responses and missed private and CD4 specificities.

As part of library construction, unique molecular identifiers were attached to individual cDNA molecules. TCRdb re-derived calls from the 5' RACE reads in MiXCR, one entry per CDR3 protein. The sample has some 71,000 distinct CDR3 sequences, roughly 10% seen once; the top ten hold roughly 6%. Material for sequencing was whole blood. The sequence came from an adult who was a healthcare worker with PCR-confirmed SARS-CoV-2 infection or an uninfected control (not recorded which). The V and J genes are TRBV7-2 and TRBJ2-7, with TRBD2 identical over 14 bases. CDR3 loop: CASSPRLAGGVGEQYF. CDR3 DNA sequence: TGTGCCAGCAGCCCTCGACTAGCGGGAGGGGTTGGTGAGCAGTACTTC.